These 6 T cell receptor beta chains share one sample of origin, sequenced in a study of blood T cell repertoires in COVID-19. Produced via immunoSEQ multiplex PCR; TCRdb's table is partial and in-frame only. Of about 250,000 clones in the sample, roughly 87% are singletons; the top ten hold under 4%. Sequencing input: peripheral blood. These receptors were obtained from a man younger than 30 with active or convalescent COVID-19.

The rearrangement joins TRBV30 to TRBJ2-1; TRBD1 matches 7 bases. The CDR3 runs 15 residues. V was clipped by 4 bases and J by 3 bases; unmatched bases: 9. Germline V gene lookup returns CDR1 GTSNPN and CDR2 SVGIG (reference sequence). In nucleotides, the CDR3 is TGTGCCTGGAAACCCCCGGGACAGTACTACAATGAGCAGTTCTTC. Its protein is CAWKPPGQYYNEQFF. Combining the CDR3 with reference TRBV30 and TRBJ2-1 gives the whole variable domain SQTIHQWPATLVQPVGSPLSLECTVEGTSNPNLYWYRQAAGRGLQLLFYSVGIGQISSEVPQNLSASRPQDRQFILSSKKLLLSDSGFYLCAWKPPGQYYNEQFFGPGTRLTVL.

This clone was seen at least ten times. The gene calls are TRBV13 and TRBJ2-1; 11 bases match TRBD2. CDR3 length: 14 amino acids. The junction had 9 bases not matched to a gene; V was cut back by 2 bases and J by 15 bases. Germline CDR1 reads PRHDT; CDR2 reads FYEKMQ (reference sequence). CDR3 DNA: TGTGCCAGCAGCTTAACACTAGCGGGGGTCGGGAGGTTCTTC. This translates into CASSLTLAGVGRFF.

The chain couples TRBV5-1 to TRBJ2-7, with D unresolved. The V and J ends lost 1 base and 4 bases respectively, with 12 bases between them. Germline values: CDR1 SGHRS, CDR2 YFSETQ. CDR3 length: 14 residues. For the CDR3, the DNA is TGCGCCAGCAGCTTGTTGCACAGCTCATACGAGCAGTACTTC. Translation: CASSLLHSSYEQYF.

The chain couples TRBV11-3 to TRBJ2-1; 8 bases line up with TRBD2. CDR1 is SGHNT, CDR2 YENEEA, per germline. The trim removed 5 bases at V and 8 bases at J, leaving 5 bases unmatched. This CDR3 is built from 13 residues. The CDR3 reads CASSPGGAYEQFF. CDR3 DNA sequence: TGTGCCAGCAGCCCCGGGGGGGCCTATGAGCAGTTCTTC.

This sequence joins TRBV27 and TRBJ1-1; 8 bases line up with TRBD1. Germline assignment: CDR1 MNHEY and CDR2 SMNVEV (reference sequence). V was clipped by 4 bases and J by 0 bases; unmatched bases: 7. CDR3 length equals 16 residues. CDR3 loop: CASSSWTGHMNTEAFF. The CDR3 DNA reads as TGTGCCAGCAGTTCATGGACAGGGCACATGAACACTGAAGCTTTCTTT.

The chain links TRBV30 to TRBJ1-2; D perhaps matches TRBD1 (5 bases). Trimming left V 1 base short and J 6 bases short, with 24 bases between. The length of the CDR3 is 17 residues. Germline CDR1 reads GTSNPN; CDR2 reads SVGIG (reference sequence). CDR3 protein: CAWSEVGVPRDFDGYTF. For the CDR3, the DNA is TGTGCCTGGAGTGAGGTCGGGGTCCCCCGGGACTTTGATGGCTACACCTTC.